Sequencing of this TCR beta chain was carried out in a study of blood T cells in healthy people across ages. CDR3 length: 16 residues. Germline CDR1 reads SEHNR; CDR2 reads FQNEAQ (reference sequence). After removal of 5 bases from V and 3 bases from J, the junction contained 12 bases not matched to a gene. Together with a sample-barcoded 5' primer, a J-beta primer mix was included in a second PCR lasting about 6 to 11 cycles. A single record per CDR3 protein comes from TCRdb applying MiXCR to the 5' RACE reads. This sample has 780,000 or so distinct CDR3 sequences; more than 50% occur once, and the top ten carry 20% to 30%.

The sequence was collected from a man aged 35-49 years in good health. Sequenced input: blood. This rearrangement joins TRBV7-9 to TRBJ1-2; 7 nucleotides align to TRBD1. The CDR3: CASSLRDRRGYYGYTF. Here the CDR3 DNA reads TGTGCCAGCAGCCTCCGGGACAGAAGGGGCTACTATGGCTACACCTTC.